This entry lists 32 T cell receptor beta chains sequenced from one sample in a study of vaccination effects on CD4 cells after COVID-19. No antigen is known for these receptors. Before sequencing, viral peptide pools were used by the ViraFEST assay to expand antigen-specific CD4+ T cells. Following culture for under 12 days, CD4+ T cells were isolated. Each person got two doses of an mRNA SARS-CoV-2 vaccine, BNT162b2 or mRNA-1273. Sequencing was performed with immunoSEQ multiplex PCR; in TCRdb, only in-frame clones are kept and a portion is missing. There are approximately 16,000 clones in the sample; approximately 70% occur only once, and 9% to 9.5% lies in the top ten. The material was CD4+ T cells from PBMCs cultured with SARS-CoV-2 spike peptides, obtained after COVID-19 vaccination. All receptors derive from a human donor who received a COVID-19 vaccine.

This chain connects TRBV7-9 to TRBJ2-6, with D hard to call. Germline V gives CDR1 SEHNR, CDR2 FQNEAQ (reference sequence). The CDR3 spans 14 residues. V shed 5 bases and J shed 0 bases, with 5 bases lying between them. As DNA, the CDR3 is TGTGCCAGCAGCGCCGCCTCTGGGGCCAACGTCCTGACTTTC. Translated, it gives CASSAASGANVLTF.

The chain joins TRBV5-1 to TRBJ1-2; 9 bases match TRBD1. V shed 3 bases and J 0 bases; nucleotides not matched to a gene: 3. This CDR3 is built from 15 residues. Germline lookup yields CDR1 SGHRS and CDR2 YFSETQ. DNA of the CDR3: TGCGCCAGCAGCTCTCGACAGGGGGCTAACTATGGCTACACCTTC. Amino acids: CASSSRQGANYGYTF.

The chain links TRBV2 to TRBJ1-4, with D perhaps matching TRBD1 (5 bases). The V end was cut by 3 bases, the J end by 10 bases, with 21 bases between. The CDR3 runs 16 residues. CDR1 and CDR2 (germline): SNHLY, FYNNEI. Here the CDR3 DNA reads TGTGCCAGCAGTGAGTGGGGGACGGGAAATCGAATAAAACTGTTTTTT. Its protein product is CASSEWGTGNRIKLFF.

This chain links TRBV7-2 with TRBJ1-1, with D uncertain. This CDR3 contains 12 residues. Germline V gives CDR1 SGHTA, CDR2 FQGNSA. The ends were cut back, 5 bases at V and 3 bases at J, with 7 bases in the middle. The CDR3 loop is CASSIQDTEAFF. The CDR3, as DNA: TGTGCCAGCAGCATTCAGGACACTGAAGCTTTCTTT. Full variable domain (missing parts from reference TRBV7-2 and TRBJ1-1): GAGVSQSPSNKVTEKGKDVELRCDPISGHTALYWYRQSLGQGLEFLIYFQGNSAPDKSGLPSDRFSAERTGGSVSTLTIQRTQQEDSAVYLCASSIQDTEAFFGQGTRLTVV.

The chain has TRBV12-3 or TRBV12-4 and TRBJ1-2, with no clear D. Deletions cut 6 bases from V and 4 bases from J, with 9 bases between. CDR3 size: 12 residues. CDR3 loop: CASSRQLYGYTF. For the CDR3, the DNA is TGTGCCAGCAGCCGGCAGCTCTATGGCTACACCTTC.

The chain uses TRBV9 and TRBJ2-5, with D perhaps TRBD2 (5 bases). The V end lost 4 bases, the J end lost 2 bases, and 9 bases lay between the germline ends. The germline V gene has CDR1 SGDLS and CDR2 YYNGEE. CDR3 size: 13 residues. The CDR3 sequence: CASSLSGQETQYF. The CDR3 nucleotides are TGTGCCAGCAGCCTGAGCGGTCAAGAGACCCAGTACTTC.

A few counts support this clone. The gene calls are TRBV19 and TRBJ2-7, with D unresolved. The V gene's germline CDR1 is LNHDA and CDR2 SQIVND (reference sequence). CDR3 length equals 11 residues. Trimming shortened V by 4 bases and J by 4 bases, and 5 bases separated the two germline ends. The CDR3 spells CASSTQYEQYF. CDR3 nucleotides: TGTGCCAGTAGTACCCAATACGAGCAGTACTTC. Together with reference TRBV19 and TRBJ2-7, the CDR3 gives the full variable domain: DGGITQSPKYLFRKEGQNVTLSCEQNLNHDAMYWYRQDPGQGLRLIYYSQIVNDFQKGDIAEGYSVSREKKESFPLTVTSAQKNPTAFYLCASSTQYEQYFGPGTRLTVT.

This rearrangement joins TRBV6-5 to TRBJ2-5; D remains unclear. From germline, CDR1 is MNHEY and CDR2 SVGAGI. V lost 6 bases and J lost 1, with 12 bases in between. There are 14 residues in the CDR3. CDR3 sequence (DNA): TGTGCCAGCAGGGGAATCCGGGCCCAAGAGACCCAGTACTTC. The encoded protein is CASRGIRAQETQYF.

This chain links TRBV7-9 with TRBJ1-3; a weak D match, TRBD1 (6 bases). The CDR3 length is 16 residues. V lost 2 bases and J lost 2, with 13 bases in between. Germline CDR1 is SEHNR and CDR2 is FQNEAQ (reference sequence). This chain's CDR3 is CASSLSAGAAGNTIYF. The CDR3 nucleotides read TGTGCCAGCAGCTTATCGGCGGGGGCAGCTGGAAACACCATATATTTT.

DNA for the CDR3: TGTGCCAGCAGCGTAGGGGGGGGTAATTCACCCCTCCACTTT. Its protein is CASSVGGGNSPLHF. The chain is built from TRBV9 and TRBJ1-6; D is possibly TRBD1 (5 bases). V was cut by 0 bases and J by 6 bases, with 7 bases left in between. CDR1 SGDLS and CDR2 YYNGEE come from the germline V gene. The CDR3 length is 14 residues. The full variable domain, in which reference TRBV9 and TRBJ1-6 provide the parts outside the CDR3, is DSGVTQTPKHLITATGQRVTLRCSPRSGDLSVYWYQQSLDQGLQFLIQYYNGEERAKGNILERFSAQQFPDLHSELNLSSLELGDSALYFCASSVGGGNSPLHFGNGTRLTVT.

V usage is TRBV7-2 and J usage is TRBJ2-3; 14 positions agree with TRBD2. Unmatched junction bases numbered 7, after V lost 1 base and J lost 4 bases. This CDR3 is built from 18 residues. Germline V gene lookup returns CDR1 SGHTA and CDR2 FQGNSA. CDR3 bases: TGTGCCAGCAGCTTAGATCCGGGACTAGCGGGAGAAGCAGATACGCAGTATTTT. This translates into CASSLDPGLAGEADTQYF. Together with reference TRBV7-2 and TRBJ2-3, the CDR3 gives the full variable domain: GAGVSQSPSNKVTEKGKDVELRCDPISGHTALYWYRQSLGQGLEFLIYFQGNSAPDKSGLPSDRFSAERTGGSVSTLTIQRTQQEDSAVYLCASSLDPGLAGEADTQYFGPGTRLTVL.

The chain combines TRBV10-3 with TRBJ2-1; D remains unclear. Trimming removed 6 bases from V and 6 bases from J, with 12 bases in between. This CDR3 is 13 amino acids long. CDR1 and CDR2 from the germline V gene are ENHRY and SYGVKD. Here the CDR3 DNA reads TGTGCCATCAGCCTACAGTCGGGCAATGAGCAGTTCTTC. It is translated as CAISLQSGNEQFF.

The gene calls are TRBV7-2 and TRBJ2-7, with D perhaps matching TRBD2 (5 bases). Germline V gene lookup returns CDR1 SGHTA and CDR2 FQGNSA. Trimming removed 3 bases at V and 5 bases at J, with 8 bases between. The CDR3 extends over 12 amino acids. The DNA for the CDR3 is TGTGCCAGCAGCTTGACTATGGACGAGCAGTACTTC. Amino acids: CASSLTMDEQYF. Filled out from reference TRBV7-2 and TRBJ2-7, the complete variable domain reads GAGVSQSPSNKVTEKGKDVELRCDPISGHTALYWYRQSLGQGLEFLIYFQGNSAPDKSGLPSDRFSAERTGGSVSTLTIQRTQQEDSAVYLCASSLTMDEQYFGPGTRLTVT.

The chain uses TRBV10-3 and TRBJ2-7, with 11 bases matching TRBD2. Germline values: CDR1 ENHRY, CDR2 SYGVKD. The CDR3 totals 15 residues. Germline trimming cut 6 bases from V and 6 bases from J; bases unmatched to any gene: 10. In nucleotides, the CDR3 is TGTGCCATCAGGGAACAGCTAGCGGGGGGAGGCGAGCAGTACTTC. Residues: CAIREQLAGGGEQYF.

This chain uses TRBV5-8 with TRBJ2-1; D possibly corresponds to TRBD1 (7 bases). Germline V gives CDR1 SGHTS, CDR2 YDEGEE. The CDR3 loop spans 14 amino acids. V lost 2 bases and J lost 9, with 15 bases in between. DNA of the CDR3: TGTGCCAGCAGCTTACGGGAGAGGGGGCGTGAGCAGTTCTTC. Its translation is CASSLRERGREQFF.

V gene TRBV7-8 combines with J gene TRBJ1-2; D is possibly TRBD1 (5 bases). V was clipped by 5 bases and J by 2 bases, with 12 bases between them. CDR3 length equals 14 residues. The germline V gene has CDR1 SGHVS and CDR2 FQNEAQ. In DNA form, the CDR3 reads TGTGCCAGCAGCCCTCGGGAGGGGAACTATGGCTACACCTTC. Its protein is CASSPREGNYGYTF. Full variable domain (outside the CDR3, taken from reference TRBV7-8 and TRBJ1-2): GAGVSQSPRYKVAKRGQDVALRCDPISGHVSLFWYQQALGQGPEFLTYFQNEAQLDKSGLPSDRFFAERPEGSVSTLKIQRTQQEDSAVYLCASSPREGNYGYTFGSGTRLTVV.

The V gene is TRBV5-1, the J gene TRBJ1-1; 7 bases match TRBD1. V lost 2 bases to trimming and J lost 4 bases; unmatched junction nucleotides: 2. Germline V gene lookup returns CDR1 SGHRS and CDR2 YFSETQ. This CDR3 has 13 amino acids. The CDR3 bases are TGCGCCAGCAGCTTCCAGGGGGGCACTGAAGCTTTCTTT. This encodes CASSFQGGTEAFF.

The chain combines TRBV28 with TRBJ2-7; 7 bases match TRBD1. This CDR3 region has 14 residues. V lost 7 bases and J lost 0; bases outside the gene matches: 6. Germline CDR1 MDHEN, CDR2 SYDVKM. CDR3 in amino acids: CASTLQGRSYEQYF. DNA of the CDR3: TGTGCCAGCACCTTACAGGGGCGCTCCTACGAGCAGTACTTC.

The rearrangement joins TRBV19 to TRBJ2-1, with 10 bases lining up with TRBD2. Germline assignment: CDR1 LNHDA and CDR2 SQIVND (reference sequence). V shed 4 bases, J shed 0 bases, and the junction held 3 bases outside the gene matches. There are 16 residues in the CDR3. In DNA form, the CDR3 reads TGTGCCAGTAGTACTCGACTAGCGGGCTCCTACAATGAGCAGTTCTTC. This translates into CASSTRLAGSYNEQFF.

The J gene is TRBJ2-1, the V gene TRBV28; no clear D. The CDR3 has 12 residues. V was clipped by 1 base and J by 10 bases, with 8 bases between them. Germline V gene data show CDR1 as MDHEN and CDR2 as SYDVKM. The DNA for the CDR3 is TGTGCCAGCAGTTTATTAACCCGGGAGCAGTTCTTC. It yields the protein CASSLLTREQFF.

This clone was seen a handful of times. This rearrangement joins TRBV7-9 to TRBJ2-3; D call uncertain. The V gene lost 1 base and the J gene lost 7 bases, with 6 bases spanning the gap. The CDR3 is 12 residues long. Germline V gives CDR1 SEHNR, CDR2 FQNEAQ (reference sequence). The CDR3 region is CASSLVFHTQYF. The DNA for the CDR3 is TGTGCCAGCAGCTTAGTTTTCCATACGCAGTATTTT.

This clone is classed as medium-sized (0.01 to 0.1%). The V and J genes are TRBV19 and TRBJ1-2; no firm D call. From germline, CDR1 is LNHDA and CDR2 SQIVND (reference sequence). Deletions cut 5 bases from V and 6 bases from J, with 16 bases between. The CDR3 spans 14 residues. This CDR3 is CASSLTSGRNGYTF. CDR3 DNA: TGTGCCAGTAGTCTAACCTCGGGGAGAAATGGCTACACCTTC.

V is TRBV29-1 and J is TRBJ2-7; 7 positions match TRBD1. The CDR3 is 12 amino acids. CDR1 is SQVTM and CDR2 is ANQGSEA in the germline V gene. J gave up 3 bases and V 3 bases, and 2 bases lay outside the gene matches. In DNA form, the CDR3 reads TGCAGCGTTGAGGGGACAGACTACGAGCAGTACTTC. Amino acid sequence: CSVEGTDYEQYF.

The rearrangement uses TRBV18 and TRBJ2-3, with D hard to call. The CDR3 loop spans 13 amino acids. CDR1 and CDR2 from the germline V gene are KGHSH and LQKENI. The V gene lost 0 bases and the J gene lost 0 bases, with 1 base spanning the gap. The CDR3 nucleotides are TGTGCCAGCTCACCACCGAGCACAGATACGCAGTATTTT. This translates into CASSPPSTDTQYF. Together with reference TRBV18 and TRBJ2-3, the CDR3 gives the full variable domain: NAGVMQNPRHLVRRRGQEARLRCSPMKGHSHVYWYRQLPEEGLKFMVYLQKENIIDESGMPKERFSAEFPKEGPSILRIQQVVRGDSAAYFCASSPPSTDTQYFGPGTRLTVL.

CDR3 sequence: CTSGACDRAYEQYF. DNA for the CDR3: TGCACCAGCGGCGCTTGTGACAGGGCCTACGAGCAGTACTTC. This chain joins TRBV1 and TRBJ2-7; the table calls TRBD1, which could not be checked here. TRBV1 is classified as a pseudogene. The CDR3 has 14 amino acids.

This chain's CDR3 is CASSQVLVLYNEQFF. CDR3 nucleotide sequence: TGTGCCAGCAGCCAAGTACTAGTCCTCTACAATGAGCAGTTCTTC. V usage is TRBV4-2 and J usage is TRBJ2-1; D is perhaps TRBD2 (5 bases). Trimming removed 1 base from V and 3 bases from J, with 10 bases in between. CDR3 length equals 15 residues. Per germline, CDR1 LGHNA and CDR2 YNFKEQ.

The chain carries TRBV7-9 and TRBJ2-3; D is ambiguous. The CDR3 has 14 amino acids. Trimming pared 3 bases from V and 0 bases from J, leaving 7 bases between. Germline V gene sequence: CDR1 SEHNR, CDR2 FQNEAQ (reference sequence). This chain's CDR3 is CASSFSPSTDTQYF. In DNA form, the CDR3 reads TGTGCCAGCAGCTTTAGCCCTAGCACAGATACGCAGTATTTT.

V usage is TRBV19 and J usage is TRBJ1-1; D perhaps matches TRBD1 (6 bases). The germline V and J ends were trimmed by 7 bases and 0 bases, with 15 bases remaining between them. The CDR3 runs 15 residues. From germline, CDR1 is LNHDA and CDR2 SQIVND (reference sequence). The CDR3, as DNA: TGTGCCAGTACCCCTAGGGGGGCACTGAACACTGAAGCTTTCTTT. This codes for CASTPRGALNTEAFF.

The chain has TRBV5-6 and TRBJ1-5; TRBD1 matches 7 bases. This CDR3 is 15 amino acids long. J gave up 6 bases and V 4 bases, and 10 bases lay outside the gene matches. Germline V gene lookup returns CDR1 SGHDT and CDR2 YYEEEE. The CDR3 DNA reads TGTGCCAGCAGCGCTGGACAGGCGTACGTTCAGCCCCAGCATTTT. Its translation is CASSAGQAYVQPQHF.

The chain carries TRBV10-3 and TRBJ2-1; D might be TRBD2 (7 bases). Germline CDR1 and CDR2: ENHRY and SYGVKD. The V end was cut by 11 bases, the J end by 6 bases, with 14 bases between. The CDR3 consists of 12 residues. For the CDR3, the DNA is TGTGCCTCTTCGAGGGGGGGCAATGAGCAGTTCTTC. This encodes CASSRGGNEQFF.

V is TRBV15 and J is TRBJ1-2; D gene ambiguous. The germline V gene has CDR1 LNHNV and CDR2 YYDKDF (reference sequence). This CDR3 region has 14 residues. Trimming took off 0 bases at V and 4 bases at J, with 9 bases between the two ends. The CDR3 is CATSREPGSYGYTF. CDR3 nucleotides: TGTGCCACCAGCAGAGAACCGGGGTCCTATGGCTACACCTTC.

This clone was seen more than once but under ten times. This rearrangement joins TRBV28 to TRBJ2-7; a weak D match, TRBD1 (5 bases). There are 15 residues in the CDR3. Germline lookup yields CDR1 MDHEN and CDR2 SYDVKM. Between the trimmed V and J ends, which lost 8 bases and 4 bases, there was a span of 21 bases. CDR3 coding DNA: TGTGCCAGCGCCGAAGATGAGACAGCCCAATACGAGCAGTACTTC. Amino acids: CASAEDETAQYEQYF.